Each of the 18 T cell receptor beta chains below was sequenced from the same sample in a study of cytomegalovirus exposure and HLA in healthy donors. Primers included in the PCR were 60 Vbeta and 13 Jbeta primers. Some clones are missing from TCRdb's copy, which holds only in-frame ones; the method was immunoSEQ multiplex PCR. Of roughly 100,000 clones in the sample, 80% were seen once. Material: PBMCs. The source is a young man in good health and CMV-seropositive.

The rearrangement uses TRBV18 and TRBJ2-1, with D possibly TRBD2 on 5 matching bases. V dropped 4 bases and J dropped 7 bases, with 17 bases sitting between them. Germline V gene data show CDR1 as KGHSH and CDR2 as LQKENI. The CDR3 consists of 15 residues. The DNA for the CDR3 is TGTGCCAGCTCACAGACCAACGGGGAACATAATGAGCAGTTCTTC. Translation: CASSQTNGEHNEQFF.

The J gene is TRBJ2-5, the V gene TRBV27; D possibly corresponds to TRBD1 (5 bases). The CDR3 consists of 14 residues. Per the germline V gene, CDR1 is MNHEY and CDR2 is SMNVEV (reference sequence). Trimming removed 3 bases from V and 5 bases from J, with 13 bases in between. Here the CDR3 DNA reads TGTGCCAGCAGTTTTCAGGGATCCGGGGAGACCCAGTACTTC. Translation gives CASSFQGSGETQYF.

The rearrangement uses TRBV30 and TRBJ1-4; D possibly corresponds to TRBD1 (5 bases). The germline CDR1 and CDR2 sequences are GTSNPN and SVGIG (reference sequence). V shed 1 base and J shed 8 bases, with 11 bases lying between them. The CDR3 is 13 amino acids. The CDR3 nucleotides read TGTGCCTGGAGTGGGAGGGGTAGAGAAAAACTGTTTTTT. It translates to CAWSGRGREKLFF.

The gene calls are TRBV14 and TRBJ1-4; D is uncertain. The CDR3 covers 14 residues. V shed 3 bases and J shed 6 bases, with 11 bases lying between them. Per the germline V gene, CDR1 is SGHDN and CDR2 is FVKESK. This CDR3 reads CASSQSHEYEKLFF. CDR3 coding DNA: TGTGCCAGCAGCCAGTCGCATGAGTATGAAAAACTGTTTTTT. Together with reference TRBV14 and TRBJ1-4, the CDR3 gives the full variable domain: EAGVTQFPSHSVIEKGQTVTLRCDPISGHDNLYWYRRVMGKEIKFLLHFVKESKQDESGMPNNRFLAERTGGTYSTLKVQPAELEDSGVYFCASSQSHEYEKLFFGSGTQLSVL.

The table lists this clone with a few counts. J is TRBJ2-7 and V is TRBV2; a weak D match, TRBD1 (5 bases). CDR1 is SNHLY and CDR2 is FYNNEI in the germline V gene. The V and J ends lost 4 bases and 0 bases respectively, with 7 bases between them. The CDR3 extends over 13 amino acids. The CDR3 spells CASSAQGSYEQYF. CDR3 nucleotide sequence: TGTGCCAGCAGTGCTCAGGGCTCCTACGAGCAGTACTTC.

The chain recombines TRBV6-6 with TRBJ1-6; D remains ambiguous. Germline CDR1 is MNHNY and CDR2 is SVGAGI (reference sequence). The CDR3 loop spans 11 amino acids. Trimming stripped 4 bases from V and 9 bases from J, with 4 bases between. The CDR3 DNA reads as TGTGCCAGCAGTTCAGGTTCACCCCTCCACTTT. Amino acids: CASSSGSPLHF.

V gene TRBV5-1 combines with J gene TRBJ2-5; 16 bases map to TRBD2. The germline gives CDR1 SGHRS, CDR2 YFSETQ. The CDR3 consists of 18 residues. V lost 3 bases, J lost 0 bases, and 5 bases stayed unmatched. Written as DNA, the CDR3 is TGCGCCAGCAGCTGGGGACTAGCGGGGGGGAGCAACCAAGAGACCCAGTACTTC. This translates into CASSWGLAGGSNQETQYF.

The chain combines TRBV11-3 with TRBJ1-5; D may be TRBD1 (5 bases). Germline V lookup: CDR1 SGHNT, CDR2 YENEEA. This CDR3 contains 17 residues. Between the trimmed V and J ends, which lost 5 bases and 0 bases, there was a span of 17 bases. The CDR3 protein is CASSPTAPIDSNQPQHF. The CDR3 DNA is TGTGCCAGCAGCCCGACAGCCCCTATAGATAGCAATCAGCCCCAGCATTTT.

V usage is TRBV2 and J usage is TRBJ1-1; D uncertain. This CDR3 has 14 amino acids. Trimming pared 11 bases from V and 1 base from J, leaving 17 bases between. CDR1 is SNHLY, CDR2 FYNNEI, per germline. The CDR3 bases are TGTGCCCGGGAAGGTCAGAAGTGGAACACTGAAGCTTTCTTT. Translation gives CAREGQKWNTEAFF. Looking up the rest from reference TRBV2 and TRBJ1-1 gives the full variable domain: EPEVTQTPSHQVTQMGQEVILRCVPISNHLYFYWYRQILGQKVEFLVSFYNNEISEKSEIFDDQFSVERPDGSNFTLKIRSTKLEDSAMYFCAREGQKWNTEAFFGQGTRLTVV.

The CDR3 sequence is CASSVGLAGPVFTGELFF. For the CDR3, the DNA is TGTGCCAGCAGCGTGGGACTAGCGGGGCCCGTGTTTACCGGGGAGCTGTTTTTT. This chain links TRBV5-6 with TRBJ2-2; 13 positions agree with TRBD2. V lost 4 bases, J lost 5 bases, and 11 bases stayed unmatched. There are 18 residues in the CDR3. Germline lookup yields CDR1 SGHDT and CDR2 YYEEEE.

V gene TRBV7-2 combines with J gene TRBJ1-2; D unclear. V gave up 5 bases and J gave up 4 bases, with 11 bases separating them. The CDR3 loop spans 13 amino acids. Germline-derived CDR1 and CDR2 are SGHTA and FQGNSA. The CDR3 sequence: CASSPFAGYGYTF. The CDR3 DNA is TGTGCCAGCAGCCCCTTCGCGGGCTATGGCTACACCTTC. Variable domain in full (rest from reference TRBV7-2 and TRBJ1-2): GAGVSQSPSNKVTEKGKDVELRCDPISGHTALYWYRQSLGQGLEFLIYFQGNSAPDKSGLPSDRFSAERTGGSVSTLTIQRTQQEDSAVYLCASSPFAGYGYTFGSGTRLTVV.

This clone was seen only once. This chain connects TRBV18 to TRBJ2-5; maybe TRBD1 (6 bases). The V end lost 3 bases, the J end lost 5 bases, and 10 bases lay between the germline ends. CDR1 and CDR2 (germline): KGHSH, LQKENI. The CDR3 runs 13 residues. CDR3 sequence reads: CASSPGTTETQYF. The CDR3 region has the DNA TGTGCCAGCTCACCCGGGACAACCGAGACCCAGTACTTC.

The chain uses TRBV19 and TRBJ1-1; weak D call: TRBD1 (5 bases). V lost 3 bases and J lost 5, with 13 bases in between. From germline, CDR1 is LNHDA and CDR2 SQIVND (reference sequence). There are 14 residues in the CDR3. The CDR3 sequence is CASSITGTGTEAFF. The CDR3 DNA reads as TGTGCCAGTAGTATCACAGGTACGGGTACTGAAGCTTTCTTT. The variable domain in full, with the rest retrieved from reference TRBV19 and TRBJ1-1, is DGGITQSPKYLFRKEGQNVTLSCEQNLNHDAMYWYRQDPGQGLRLIYYSQIVNDFQKGDIAEGYSVSREKKESFPLTVTSAQKNPTAFYLCASSITGTGTEAFFGQGTRLTVV.

The chain combines TRBV5-4 with TRBJ2-4, with 10 bases that match TRBD2. The germline V gene encodes CDR1 SGHNT and CDR2 YYREEE (reference sequence). The V and J ends lost 2 bases and 6 bases, in that order; junction bases with no gene match: 8. The CDR3 runs to 16 residues. The CDR3 sequence: CASSLAGGPSVNIQYF. The DNA of the CDR3 is TGTGCCAGCAGCTTAGCGGGGGGGCCGTCGGTAAACATTCAGTACTTC.

The rearrangement joins TRBV5-8 to TRBJ2-3, with D unresolved. Deletions cut 4 bases from V and 8 bases from J, with 11 bases between. This CDR3 is 12 amino acids long. CDR1 and CDR2 (germline): SGHTS, YDEGEE. The CDR3 protein is CASSLPRGTQYF. CDR3 DNA: TGTGCCAGCAGCCTGCCTCGAGGTACGCAGTATTTT.

The chain links TRBV2 to TRBJ2-7, with a tentative D call TRBD2 (7 bases). The V end was cut by 3 bases, the J end by 6 bases, with 18 bases between. The CDR3 spans 15 residues. Germline lookup yields CDR1 SNHLY and CDR2 FYNNEI. The CDR3 DNA follows: TGTGCCAGCAGTGAGGACTCAAACAGGGAGGGCGAGCAGTACTTC. This sequence encodes CASSEDSNREGEQYF.

The chain joins TRBV11-2 to TRBJ2-1; 14 bases map to TRBD2. The CDR3 runs 15 residues. J gave up 4 bases and V 4 bases, and 0 bases lay outside the gene matches. Germline lookup yields CDR1 SGHAT and CDR2 FQNNGV. The CDR3, as DNA: TGTGCCAGCAGCTGGACTAGCGGGGGGTACAATGAGCAGTTCTTC. This gives the protein CASSWTSGGYNEQFF.

The J gene is TRBJ2-1, the V gene TRBV4-1; 13 nucleotides agree with TRBD2. Unmatched junction bases numbered 5, after V lost 2 bases and J lost 7 bases. This CDR3 contains 16 residues. CDR1 and CDR2 from the germline V gene are MGHRA and YSYEKL. The CDR3 protein is CASSQQLAGGHNEQFF. The CDR3 DNA is TGCGCCAGCAGCCAACAACTAGCGGGGGGGCATAATGAGCAGTTCTTC.